Presented here are 31 T cell receptor beta chains from one specimen sequenced in a study of OX40 agonist ivuxolimab in advanced cancers. The data were produced by immunoSEQ multiplex PCR, yet TCRdb's version contains in-frame clones alone and is incomplete. Among about 23,000 clones listed, approximately 80% were seen once. This specimen was CD4+ or CD8+ T cells sorted from blood, taken in a trial of the OX40 agonist ivuxolimab. The origin of the receptors is an adult with an advanced solid tumor such as melanoma, head and neck, liver or kidney cancer.

The rearrangement links TRBV6-5 to TRBJ2-3, with D tentatively TRBD1 or TRBD2 (6 bases each). In germline, CDR1 is MNHEY, CDR2 SVGAGI. The germline V and J ends were trimmed by 4 bases and 5 bases, with 16 bases remaining between them. This CDR3 comprises 15 residues. The CDR3 coding sequence is TGTGCCAGCAGTTCCGGAGGGGGGCCGGGAGATACGCAGTATTTT. Its protein product is CASSSGGGPGDTQYF.

The chain carries TRBV18 and TRBJ2-2; 8 bases fit TRBD1. V was clipped by 2 bases and J by 3 bases; unmatched bases: 2. Germline CDR1 reads KGHSH; CDR2 reads LQKENI. The CDR3 has 15 residues. The CDR3 DNA reads as TGTGCCAGCTCACCAACGGGACAGGACACCGGGGAGCTGTTTTTT. This codes for CASSPTGQDTGELFF.

The chain employs TRBV28 and TRBJ2-2; the match to TRBD2 covers 7 bases. The V and J ends lost 3 bases and 5 bases, in that order; junction bases with no gene match: 18. The germline gives CDR1 MDHEN, CDR2 SYDVKM. This CDR3 spans 19 amino acids. This chain's CDR3 is CASSFGGKRGGTGTGELFF. CDR3 DNA: TGTGCCAGCAGTTTTGGGGGGAAGCGGGGCGGAACGGGAACCGGGGAGCTGTTTTTT.

This chain joins TRBV6-1 and TRBJ2-3; D may be TRBD1 (5 bases). V shed 5 bases and J shed 6 bases, with 18 bases lying between them. CDR3 length: 15 residues. CDR1 and CDR2 from the germline V gene are MNHNS and SASEGT. This CDR3 reads CASSKGPTAGDTQYF. DNA of the CDR3: TGTGCCAGCAGTAAAGGACCGACTGCAGGGGATACGCAGTATTTT.

This chain joins TRBV7-2 and TRBJ2-2, with D uncertain. Germline lookup yields CDR1 SGHTA and CDR2 FQGNSA. The CDR3 spans 13 residues. The V and J ends lost 4 bases and 0 bases respectively, with 3 bases between them. This CDR3 reads CASSSANTGELFF. The CDR3 region has the DNA TGTGCCAGCAGCTCCGCGAACACCGGGGAGCTGTTTTTT.

The rearrangement uses TRBV6-1 and TRBJ2-1, with D maybe TRBD1 (7 bases). Trimming took 4 bases from V and 3 from J, leaving 13 bases between them. The CDR3 spans 15 residues. Germline CDR1 MNHNS, CDR2 SASEGT. The CDR3 DNA sequence: TGTGCCAGCAGTGTCGCGGGGACAGACTACAATGAGCAGTTCTTC. Protein: CASSVAGTDYNEQFF.

The J gene is TRBJ1-2, the V gene TRBV6-5, with TRBD1 matching over 8 bases. CDR1 is MNHEY and CDR2 is SVGAGI in the germline V gene. The J segment lost 0 bases and the V segment lost 5 bases, leaving 5 bases of the junction unmatched. The CDR3 covers 15 residues. CDR3 amino acids: CASSGTGRANYGYTF. Here the CDR3 DNA reads TGTGCCAGCAGTGGGACAGGACGAGCTAACTATGGCTACACCTTC.

The chain links TRBV7-6 to TRBJ1-1, with D perhaps TRBD1 (5 bases). Germline lookup yields CDR1 SGHVS and CDR2 FNYEAQ. CDR3 size: 14 residues. V gave up 1 base and J gave up 1 base, with 7 bases separating them. CDR3 DNA: TGTGCCAGCAGCTTAGTGGGGGGGAACACTGAAGCTTTCTTT. Its protein is CASSLVGGNTEAFF.

J is TRBJ2-1 and V is TRBV6-1; D not resolved. The length of the CDR3 is 14 residues. The germline V gene has CDR1 MNHNS and CDR2 SASEGT. V gave up 1 base and J gave up 8 bases, with 12 bases separating them. The CDR3 reads CASSEVGVGDEQFF. The DNA of the CDR3 is TGTGCCAGCAGTGAAGTTGGAGTGGGCGATGAGCAGTTCTTC.

The rearrangement joins TRBV30 to TRBJ1-1; 12 nucleotides line up with TRBD1. Germline V gene lookup returns CDR1 GTSNPN and CDR2 SVGIG (reference sequence). The ends lost 5 bases at V and 7 bases at J; junction bases unmatched: 8. The CDR3 length is 14 residues. CDR3 sequence: CAWQGDRGLGEAFF. The CDR3 coding sequence is TGTGCCTGGCAAGGGGACAGGGGGCTTGGTGAAGCTTTCTTT.

This clone turned up a few times. The chain recombines TRBV5-1 with TRBJ2-7, with D perhaps matching TRBD2 (6 bases). Germline V CDR1 and CDR2: SGHRS, YFSETQ. This CDR3 has 13 amino acids. V lost 5 bases and J 7 bases, leaving 16 bases between the germline ends. CDR3 nucleotides: TGCGCCAGCAGACAAACGGGGGAATGGGAGCAGTACTTC. Its translation is CASRQTGEWEQYF.

The chain links TRBV5-1 to TRBJ2-5; D might be TRBD1 or TRBD2, each matching 5 bases. This CDR3 is 14 amino acids long. Germline loops: CDR1 SGHRS, CDR2 YFSETQ. Trimming pared 3 bases from V and 4 bases from J, leaving 13 bases between. DNA of the CDR3: TGCGCCAGCAGCTCAGGGACGGGGCGAGAGACCCAGTACTTC. Amino acids: CASSSGTGRETQYF.

The J gene is TRBJ2-1, the V gene TRBV5-1, with 14 nucleotides matching TRBD2. The CDR3 spans 15 residues. Germline CDR1 is SGHRS and CDR2 is YFSETQ. V lost 6 bases and J lost 7; bases outside the gene matches: 6. The CDR3 DNA reads TGCGCCAGCACAGTAGGACTAGCGGGAGGAAATGAGCAGTTCTTC. Translation gives CASTVGLAGGNEQFF.

A note on this clone: At one boundary the junction diverges from the germline segment, which might be a read error. The chain has TRBV29-1 and TRBJ1-1; TRBD1 aligns across 7 bases. CDR1 is SQVTM and CDR2 is ANQGSEA in the germline V gene. The CDR3 runs to 13 residues. CDR3 sequence: CSVKLQGNSEAFF. In DNA, the CDR3 is TGCAGCGTTAAACTACAGGGGAACTCTGAAGCTTTCTTT.

The gene calls are TRBV7-2 and TRBJ2-5; a possible D gene is TRBD2 (5 bases). Germline V CDR1 and CDR2: SGHTA, FQGNSA. There are 11 residues in the CDR3. V was trimmed by 7 bases and J by 5 bases, leaving 8 bases between them. Written as DNA, the CDR3 is TGTGCCAGCAAAACGGGGGAGACCCAGTACTTC. Protein: CASKTGETQYF.

By its share, this clone is medium-sized (0.01 to 0.1%). This chain joins TRBV5-1 and TRBJ2-7, with 7 positions matching TRBD1. Germline loops: CDR1 SGHRS, CDR2 YFSETQ. V trimming: 2 bases; J trimming: 6 bases; junction bases outside the gene matches: 5. The CDR3 has 13 amino acids. The chain's CDR3 is CASSFTGDSEQYF. The CDR3 nucleotides read TGCGCCAGCAGCTTTACAGGGGATTCCGAGCAGTACTTC.

This clone showed up just once. This rearrangement joins TRBV7-8 to TRBJ1-5; D is possibly TRBD1 (5 bases). V was clipped by 6 bases and J by 6 bases, with 15 bases between them. The length of the CDR3 is 14 residues. CDR1 and CDR2 (germline): SGHVS, FQNEAQ. CDR3 DNA sequence: TGTGCCAGCAGTGACCAGGGAACCGGTCAGCCCCAGCATTTT. Protein: CASSDQGTGQPQHF.

J is TRBJ2-1 and V is TRBV13, with no clear D. V dropped 5 bases and J dropped 0 bases, with 8 bases sitting between them. This CDR3 comprises 14 residues. Germline assignment: CDR1 PRHDT and CDR2 FYEKMQ (reference sequence). The CDR3 nucleotides read TGTGCCAGCAGCCCAGGCAGCTCCTACAATGAGCAGTTCTTC. Its translation: CASSPGSSYNEQFF.

The rearrangement uses TRBV5-4 and TRBJ2-1; perhaps TRBD1 as D (6 bases). Germline V gene sequence: CDR1 SGHNT, CDR2 YYREEE (reference sequence). The CDR3 length is 15 residues. V was trimmed by 0 bases and J by 6 bases, leaving 13 bases between them. The CDR3 here is CASSLEGGLRNEQFF. CDR3 nucleotides: TGTGCCAGCAGCTTGGAAGGGGGTCTACGCAATGAGCAGTTCTTC.

This clone is a singleton in its sample. The chain carries TRBV29-1 and TRBJ2-1; maybe TRBD1 (5 bases). This CDR3 contains 10 residues. Germline CDR1 and CDR2: SQVTM and ANQGSEA. The germline V and J ends were trimmed by 7 bases and 5 bases, with 6 bases remaining between them. The CDR3: CSAQDNEQFF. DNA of the CDR3: TGCAGCGCACAGGACAATGAGCAGTTCTTC.

The chain recombines TRBV19 with TRBJ1-2; TRBD1 might be the D (5 bases). Trimming removed 5 bases from V and 0 bases from J, with 16 bases in between. Germline V CDR1 and CDR2: LNHDA, SQIVND (reference sequence). CDR3 length equals 16 residues. CDR3 amino acids: CASSPPGAVANYGYTF. Written as DNA, the CDR3 is TGTGCCAGTAGTCCCCCCGGGGCAGTAGCTAACTATGGCTACACCTTC.

The chain uses TRBV5-1 and TRBJ1-3; 8 positions agree with TRBD1. The germline CDR1 and CDR2 sequences are SGHRS and YFSETQ. This CDR3 is 18 amino acids long. The V and J ends lost 0 bases and 0 bases, in that order; junction bases with no gene match: 8. In nucleotides, the CDR3 is TGCGCCAGCAGCTTGGGACCCCCGGGACAGGACTCTGGAAACACCATATATTTT. Translating gives CASSLGPPGQDSGNTIYF. Full variable domain (missing parts from reference TRBV5-1 and TRBJ1-3): KAGVTQTPRYLIKTRGQQVTLSCSPISGHRSVSWYQQTPGQGLQFLFEYFSETQRNKGNFPGRFSGRQFSNSRSEMNVSTLELGDSALYLCASSLGPPGQDSGNTIYFGEGSWLTVV.

The count of this clone is one. This rearrangement joins TRBV19 to TRBJ1-2; perhaps TRBD1 as D (5 bases). V lost 3 bases, J lost 2 bases, and 19 bases lay in between. The CDR3 length is 17 residues. Per germline, CDR1 LNHDA and CDR2 SQIVND (reference sequence). The CDR3: CASSILRATASNYGYTF. The CDR3 DNA is TGTGCCAGTAGTATCCTCCGGGCGACAGCTTCAAACTATGGCTACACCTTC.

CDR3 amino acids: CASSSGRLRSYEQYF. The CDR3 DNA is TGTGCCAGCAGTTCTGGGAGGCTACGTTCCTACGAGCAGTACTTC. This chain uses TRBV6-6 with TRBJ2-7; TRBD2 is a possible D gene (6 bases). Germline V gene sequence: CDR1 MNHNY, CDR2 SVGAGI (reference sequence). Trimming cost V 4 bases and J 1 base, with 14 bases left between them. The CDR3 is 15 amino acids.

The chain is built from TRBV18 and TRBJ1-1; unclear D gene. Germline values: CDR1 KGHSH, CDR2 LQKENI. Trimming stripped 6 bases from V and 1 base from J, with 15 bases between. The CDR3 length is 15 residues. The chain's CDR3 is CASSPRPRQNTEAFF. In nucleotides, the CDR3 is TGTGCCAGCTCGCCTCGACCCAGGCAGAACACTGAAGCTTTCTTT.

The gene calls are TRBV7-6 and TRBJ2-5; 8 bases map to TRBD2. J was trimmed by 2 bases and V by 5 bases; bases with no gene match: 4. Germline lookup yields CDR1 SGHVS and CDR2 FNYEAQ. CDR3 length: 14 amino acids. CDR3 sequence reads: CASSRSGTQETQYF. The CDR3 region has the DNA TGTGCCAGCAGCCGTAGCGGGACTCAAGAGACCCAGTACTTC. Based on the CDR3 plus reference TRBV7-6 and TRBJ2-5, the full variable domain is GAGVSQSPRYKVTKRGQDVALRCDPISGHVSLYWYRQALGQGPEFLTYFNYEAQQDKSGLPNDRFSAERPEGSISTLTIQRTEQRDSAMYRCASSRSGTQETQYFGPGTRLLVL.

This chain uses TRBV19 with TRBJ2-2; 12 positions match TRBD2. The CDR3 extends over 20 amino acids. Germline lookup yields CDR1 LNHDA and CDR2 SQIVND (reference sequence). V lost 5 bases, J lost 4 bases, and 17 bases stayed unmatched. The CDR3 nucleotides are TGTGCCAGTAGTCCAGCCCGACTAGCGGGAGTTCCCCCGATCACCGGGGAGCTGTTTTTT. Protein sequence: CASSPARLAGVPPITGELFF.

CDR3 residues: CASIPGGAVNSPLHF. For the CDR3, the DNA is TGTGCCAGCATTCCGGGCGGGGCAGTTAATTCACCCCTCCACTTT. The chain uses TRBV28 and TRBJ1-6, with D possibly being TRBD1 (5 bases). Trimming left V 7 bases short and J 6 bases short, with 16 bases between. The CDR3 length is 15 residues. CDR1 MDHEN and CDR2 SYDVKM come from the germline V gene.

This sequence joins TRBV28 and TRBJ1-4, with 7 positions matching TRBD1. Trimming removed 10 bases from V and 5 bases from J; junction bases left unmatched: 7. The CDR3 sequence is 13 residues long. Germline V gives CDR1 MDHEN, CDR2 SYDVKM. The CDR3 DNA reads as TGTGCCACCAGGGGGGGGGTGAATGAAAAACTGTTTTTT. Translated: CATRGGVNEKLFF.

The V and J genes are TRBV19 and TRBJ1-4, with D perhaps TRBD1 (6 bases). CDR3 length: 15 residues. Germline V lookup: CDR1 LNHDA, CDR2 SQIVND (reference sequence). V lost 6 bases to trimming and J lost 2 bases, with 13 bases between them. CDR3 sequence reads: CASRITGLTNEKLFF. CDR3 in DNA: TGTGCCAGTAGGATCACAGGGTTGACTAATGAAAAACTGTTTTTT.

The rearrangement uses TRBV11-2 and TRBJ2-1, with D hard to call. From germline, CDR1 is SGHAT and CDR2 FQNNGV. Between the trimmed V and J ends, which lost 1 base and 7 bases, there was a span of 11 bases. The CDR3 consists of 14 residues. The CDR3 protein is CASSLVGSRNEQFF. The CDR3 nucleotides are TGTGCCAGCAGCTTAGTAGGTAGCCGGAATGAGCAGTTCTTC. Full variable domain (missing parts from reference TRBV11-2 and TRBJ2-1): EAGVAQSPRYKIIEKRQSVAFWCNPISGHATLYWYQQILGQGPKLLIQFQNNGVVDDSQLPKDRFSAERLKGVDSTLKIQPAKLEDSAVYLCASSLVGSRNEQFFGPGTRLTVL.